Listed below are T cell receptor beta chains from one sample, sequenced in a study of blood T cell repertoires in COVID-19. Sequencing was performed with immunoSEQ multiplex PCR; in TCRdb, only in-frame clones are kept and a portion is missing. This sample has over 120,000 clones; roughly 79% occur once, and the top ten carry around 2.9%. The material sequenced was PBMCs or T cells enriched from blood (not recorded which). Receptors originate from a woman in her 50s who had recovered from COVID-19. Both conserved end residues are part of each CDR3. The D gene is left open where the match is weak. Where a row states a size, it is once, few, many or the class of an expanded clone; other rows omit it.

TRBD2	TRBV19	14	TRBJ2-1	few	CASGLAGRYNEQFF	TGTGCCAGTGGACTAGCGGGGAGGTACAATGAGCAGTTCTTC
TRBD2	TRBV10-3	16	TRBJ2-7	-	CAITEGLAGPTYEQYF	TGTGCCATCACTGAGGGACTAGCGGGACCAACCTACGAGCAGTACTTC
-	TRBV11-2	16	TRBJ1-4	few	CASSLDGGGMGEKLFF	TGTGCCAGCAGCTTAGATGGCGGGGGAATGGGTGAAAAACTGTTTTTT
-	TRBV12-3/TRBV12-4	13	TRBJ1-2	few	CASSENSNYGYTF	TGTGCCAGCAGTGAAAACAGTAACTATGGCTACACCTTC
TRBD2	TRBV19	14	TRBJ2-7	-	CASSTTSGSNEQYF	TGTGCCAGTAGTACCACTAGCGGATCCAACGAGCAGTACTTC
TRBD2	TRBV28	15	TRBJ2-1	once	CASLSLAGAYNEQFF	TGTGCCAGCCTCTCGCTAGCGGGGGCATACAATGAGCAGTTCTTC
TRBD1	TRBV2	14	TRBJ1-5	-	CASRATGGSQPQHF	TGTGCCAGCAGGGCAACAGGGGGTAGTCAGCCCCAGCATTTT
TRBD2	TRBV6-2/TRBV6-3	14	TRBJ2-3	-	CASSRLAVSDTQYF	TGTGCCAGCAGTCGACTAGCAGTTTCAGATACGCAGTATTTT
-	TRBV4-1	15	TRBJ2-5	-	CASSPQGGATETQYF	TGCGCCAGCAGCCCCCAGGGCGGGGCGACGGAGACCCAGTACTTC
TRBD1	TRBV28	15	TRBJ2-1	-	CASSSGDRVDNEQFF	TGTGCCAGCAGTTCGGGGGACAGGGTGGACAATGAGCAGTTCTTC
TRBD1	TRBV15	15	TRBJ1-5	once	CATSSREGARQPQHF	TGTGCCACCAGCTCCCGGGAGGGGGCTAGGCAGCCCCAGCATTTT
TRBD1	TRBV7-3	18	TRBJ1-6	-	CASSRNPGTGLYNSPLHF	TGTGCCAGCAGCCGAAACCCCGGGACAGGTTTGTATAATTCACCCCTCCACTTT
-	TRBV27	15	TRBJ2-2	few	CASTPRDLPTGELFF	TGTGCCAGCACTCCCCGGGACTTACCCACCGGGGAGCTGTTTTTT
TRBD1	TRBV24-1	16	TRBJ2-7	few	CATSQYRDRASYEQYF	TGTGCCACCAGTCAATACCGGGACAGGGCCTCCTACGAGCAGTACTTC
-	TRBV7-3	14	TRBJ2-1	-	CASSPLQPYNEQFF	TGTGCCAGCAGCCCGCTACAGCCTTACAATGAGCAGTTCTTC
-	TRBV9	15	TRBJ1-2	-	CASSVTLGLNYGYTF	TGTGCCAGCAGCGTAACCCTCGGACTGAACTATGGCTACACCTTC
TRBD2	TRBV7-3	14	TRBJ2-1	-	CASSLAGGYNEQFF	TGTGCCAGCAGCTTGGCGGGGGGCTACAATGAGCAGTTCTTC
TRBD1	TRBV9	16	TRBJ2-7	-	CASSPSLGTGAYEQYF	TGTGCCAGCAGCCCGTCATTAGGGACAGGGGCGTACGAGCAGTACTTC
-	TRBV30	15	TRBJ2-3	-	CAWRLNGAAADTQYF	TGTGCCTGGCGCCTCAACGGAGCGGCGGCAGATACGCAGTATTTT
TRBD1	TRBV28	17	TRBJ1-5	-	CASSSQLGDRGRQPQHF	TGTGCCAGCAGTTCCCAACTTGGGGACAGGGGGCGACAGCCCCAGCATTTT
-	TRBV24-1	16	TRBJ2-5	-	CATSEGQVSPQETQYF	TGTGCCACCAGTGAGGGTCAGGTGTCCCCCCAAGAGACCCAGTACTTC
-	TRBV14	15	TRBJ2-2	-	CASSPRRGNTGELFF	TGTGCCAGCAGCCCTCGCAGGGGGAACACCGGGGAGCTGTTTTTT